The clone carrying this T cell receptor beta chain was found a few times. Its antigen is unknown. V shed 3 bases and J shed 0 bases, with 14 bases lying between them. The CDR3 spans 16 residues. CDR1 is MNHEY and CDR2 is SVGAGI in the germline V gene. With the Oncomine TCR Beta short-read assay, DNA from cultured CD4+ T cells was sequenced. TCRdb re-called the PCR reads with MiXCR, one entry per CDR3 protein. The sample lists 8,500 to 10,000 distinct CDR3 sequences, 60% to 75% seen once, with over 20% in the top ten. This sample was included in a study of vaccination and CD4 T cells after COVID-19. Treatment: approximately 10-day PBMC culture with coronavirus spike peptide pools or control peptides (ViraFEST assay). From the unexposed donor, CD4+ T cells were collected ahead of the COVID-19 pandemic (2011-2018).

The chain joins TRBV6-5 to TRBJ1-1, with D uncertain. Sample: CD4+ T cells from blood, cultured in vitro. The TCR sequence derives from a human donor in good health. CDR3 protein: CASSYGWVGMNTEAFF. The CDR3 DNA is TGTGCCAGCAGTTATGGGTGGGTGGGCATGAACACTGAAGCTTTCTTT.